One sample yielded the 8 T cell receptor beta chains listed below, sequenced in a study of blood T cell repertoires in COVID-19. Assay used: immunoSEQ multiplex PCR; TCRdb lists only in-frame clones, some missing. Here the sample spans roughly 200,000 clones, 80% to 90% being singletons. The material sequenced was peripheral blood. Every receptor here comes from a man in his 60s with acute or convalescent COVID-19.

The genes are TRBV28 and TRBJ1-2; D gene unclear. V gave up 4 bases and J gave up 1 base, with 16 bases separating them. Germline V gene data show CDR1 as MDHEN and CDR2 as SYDVKM. This CDR3 region has 16 residues. In DNA form, the CDR3 reads TGTGCCAGCAGTTACCAAGGCACAGCTCGTAACTATGGCTACACCTTC. Amino acid sequence: CASSYQGTARNYGYTF.

V usage is TRBV19 and J usage is TRBJ2-4; the D gene is possibly TRBD1 (5 bases). This CDR3 spans 16 amino acids. Germline loops: CDR1 LNHDA, CDR2 SQIVND (reference sequence). V was shortened by 1 base and J by 7 bases, with 17 bases between the two germline ends. The CDR3: CASSIGWAGNGNIQYF. The CDR3 nucleotides are TGTGCCAGTAGTATAGGCTGGGCAGGGAACGGGAACATTCAGTACTTC.

V gene TRBV30 combines with J gene TRBJ2-3, with 10 bases identical to TRBD1. The germline V gene encodes CDR1 GTSNPN and CDR2 SVGIG (reference sequence). The V segment lost 2 bases and the J segment 6 bases; nucleotides outside the gene matches: 8. The CDR3 spans 15 residues. CDR3 residues: CAWSTGQGVTDTQYF. CDR3 nucleotide sequence: TGTGCCTGGAGTACAGGACAGGGGGTCACCGATACGCAGTATTTT. Filled out from reference TRBV30 and TRBJ2-3, the complete variable domain reads SQTIHQWPATLVQPVGSPLSLECTVEGTSNPNLYWYRQAAGRGLQLLFYSVGIGQISSEVPQNLSASRPQDRQFILSSKKLLLSDSGFYLCAWSTGQGVTDTQYFGPGTRLTVL.

The DNA for the CDR3 is TGTGCCAGCAGCGAGGGGCAGGGCCGGGAGACCCAGTACTTC. Its protein product is CASSEGQGRETQYF. V usage is TRBV9 and J usage is TRBJ2-5; D might be TRBD1 (5 bases). The CDR3 loop spans 14 amino acids. Per germline, CDR1 SGDLS and CDR2 YYNGEE. Trimming left V 3 bases short and J 5 bases short, with 14 bases between.

The chain has TRBV15 and TRBJ2-1; the match to TRBD2 covers 9 bases. CDR3 size: 22 residues. Germline-derived CDR1 and CDR2 are LNHNV and YYDKDF (reference sequence). The J segment lost 0 bases and the V segment lost 1 base, leaving 19 bases of the junction unmatched. The CDR3 loop is CATSRGNRVSGSPTSSYNEQFF. CDR3 DNA: TGTGCCACCAGCAGAGGGAATCGGGTTAGCGGGAGCCCTACGAGCTCCTACAATGAGCAGTTCTTC. The full variable domain, completed using reference TRBV15 and TRBJ2-1, is DAMVIQNPRYQVTQFGKPVTLSCSQTLNHNVMYWYQQKSSQAPKLLFHYYDKDFNNEADTPDNFQSRRPNTSFCFLDIRSPGLGDTAMYLCATSRGNRVSGSPTSSYNEQFFGPGTRLTVL.

The genes are TRBV19 and TRBJ1-2, with 9 bases matching TRBD1. V lost 6 bases, J lost 0 bases, and 2 bases stayed unmatched. From germline, CDR1 is LNHDA and CDR2 SQIVND (reference sequence). The CDR3 is 14 residues long. CDR3 loop: CASRWTGANYGYTF. DNA of the CDR3: TGTGCCAGTAGGTGGACAGGGGCTAACTATGGCTACACCTTC. Variable domain in full (rest from reference TRBV19 and TRBJ1-2): DGGITQSPKYLFRKEGQNVTLSCEQNLNHDAMYWYRQDPGQGLRLIYYSQIVNDFQKGDIAEGYSVSREKKESFPLTVTSAQKNPTAFYLCASRWTGANYGYTFGSGTRLTVV.

This clone was seen a single time. The chain has TRBV28 and TRBJ1-1, with unresolved D. Trimming left V 7 bases short and J 0 bases short, with 18 bases between. This CDR3 has 16 residues. Germline CDR1 and CDR2: MDHEN and SYDVKM. In nucleotides, the CDR3 is TGTGCCAGCAAACGGCACGCGGGCAGGATGAACACTGAAGCTTTCTTT. It encodes CASKRHAGRMNTEAFF.

The chain carries TRBV11-2 and TRBJ2-7; the D gene is possibly TRBD2 (6 bases). The CDR3 contains 16 residues. V lost 1 base and J lost 0, with 13 bases in between. CDR1 and CDR2 (germline): SGHAT, FQNNGV. This CDR3 reads CASSLGGQGLSYEQYF. The CDR3 nucleotides read TGTGCCAGCAGCTTAGGGGGTCAGGGACTCTCCTACGAGCAGTACTTC.